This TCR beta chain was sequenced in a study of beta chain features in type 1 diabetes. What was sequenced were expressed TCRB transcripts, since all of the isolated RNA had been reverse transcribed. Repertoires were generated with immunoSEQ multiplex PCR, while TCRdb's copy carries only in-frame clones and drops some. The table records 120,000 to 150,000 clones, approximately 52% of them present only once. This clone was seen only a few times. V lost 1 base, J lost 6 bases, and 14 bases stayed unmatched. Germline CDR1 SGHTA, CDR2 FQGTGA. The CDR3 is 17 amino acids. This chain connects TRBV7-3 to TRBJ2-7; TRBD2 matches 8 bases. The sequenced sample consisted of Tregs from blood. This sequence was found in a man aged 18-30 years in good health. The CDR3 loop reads CASSLIGGTSHSREQYF. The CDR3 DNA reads TGTGCCAGCAGCTTAATCGGGGGGACTAGTCATAGTCGCGAGCAGTACTTC.